This T cell receptor (beta chain) was captured by sequencing in a study of identical twins. V lost 3 bases, J lost 3 bases, and 9 bases lay in between. Germline loops: CDR1 DFQATT, CDR2 SNEGSKA (reference sequence). The CDR3 covers 12 residues. General study results and limits: Donors were not followed over many years; analysis was cross-sectional. Reduced insertions were recorded for abundant cord blood beta clonotypes, with no such pattern in memory repertoires.

Every sampled donor was Caucasian and healthy. This clonotype was seen more than once but under ten times. Antigen unknown. Template switching added a universal primer binding site, and final cDNA carried unique molecular identifiers. Using its own MiXCR run on the 5' RACE reads, TCRdb lists one record per CDR3 protein. The sample holds 1.5 million to 2 million distinct CDR3 sequences, around 29% seen once. The chain combines TRBV20-1 with TRBJ2-7, with D hard to call. Material for sequencing was cord blood. This receptor was identified in a newborn girl in good health. The chain's CDR3 is CSARGPNYEQYF. The DNA for the CDR3 is TGCAGTGCTAGGGGTCCAAACTACGAGCAGTACTTC.